Below, 27 T cell receptor beta chains from the same sample are listed, as sequenced in a study of CDR3 diversity in severe acne. Using its own MiXCR run on the PCR reads, TCRdb lists one record per CDR3 protein. The sample contains about 86,000 distinct CDR3 sequences, approximately 51% of which appear only once. The specimen sequenced was blood. All receptors come from a male donor in good health, without acne.

This clonotype was detected many times. This chain joins TRBV10-3 and TRBJ1-6; D uncertain. Between the trimmed V and J ends, which lost 2 bases and 7 bases, there was a span of 3 bases. Germline V lookup: CDR1 ENHRY, CDR2 SYGVKD. The CDR3 runs 12 residues. In nucleotides, the CDR3 is TGTGCCATCAGTGAGGCGAATTCACCCCTCCACTTT. Protein: CAISEANSPLHF.

This chain connects TRBV7-2 to TRBJ2-7, with D possibly being TRBD2 (5 bases). Germline V gives CDR1 SGHTA, CDR2 FQGNSA. The CDR3 sequence is 15 residues long. Trimming pared 7 bases from V and 6 bases from J, leaving 22 bases between. The CDR3 here is CASTPSTGYGSEQYF. CDR3 DNA sequence: TGTGCCAGCACCCCGTCCACCGGGTATGGGAGCGAGCAGTACTTC.

This clonotype was seen at least ten times. V gene TRBV19 combines with J gene TRBJ2-2, with 8 bases identical to TRBD1. From germline, CDR1 is LNHDA and CDR2 SQIVND (reference sequence). CDR3 length equals 14 residues. Trimming cost V 7 bases and J 6 bases; bases outside gene matches: 7. The DNA of the CDR3 is TGTGCCAGTACCCCGGACAGGGTGCCCGGGGAGCTGTTTTTT. Its translation: CASTPDRVPGELFF.

This clonotype was recorded only once. This chain connects TRBV2 to TRBJ2-3, with D perhaps TRBD2 (6 bases). The CDR3 length is 13 residues. Germline V lookup: CDR1 SNHLY, CDR2 FYNNEI. V lost 6 bases and J lost 3, with 10 bases in between. In DNA, the CDR3 is TGTGCCAGCAGGGGACGGGGGACAGATACGCAGTATTTT. Protein: CASRGRGTDTQYF.

This clonotype was counted at least ten times. CDR3 region: CASSTSGSSYEQYF. CDR3 nucleotide sequence: TGTGCCAGTAGTACTAGCGGGAGCTCCTACGAGCAGTACTTC. This chain joins TRBV19 and TRBJ2-7; 10 bases agree with TRBD2. V shed 4 bases and J 0 bases; nucleotides not matched to a gene: 0. This CDR3 has 14 amino acids. The V gene's germline CDR1 is LNHDA and CDR2 SQIVND (reference sequence).

Notes on this clonotype: A much bigger clone sits one base away, suggesting this may be a read error. The chain uses TRBV2 and TRBJ1-1, with 9 bases that match TRBD1. The CDR3 extends over 15 amino acids. After removal of 3 bases from V and 5 bases from J, the junction contained 7 bases not matched to a gene. Germline V gene sequence: CDR1 SNHLY, CDR2 FYNNEI. DNA of the CDR3: TGTGCCAGCAGTGACATGACAGGGGGATGGACTGAAGCTTTCTTT. This encodes CASSDMTGGWTEAFF. Full variable domain (remainder filled in from reference TRBV2 and TRBJ1-1): EPEVTQTPSHQVTQMGQEVILRCVPISNHLYFYWYRQILGQKVEFLVSFYNNEISEKSEIFDDQFSVERPDGSNFTLKIRSTKLEDSAMYFCASSDMTGGWTEAFFGQGTRLTVV.

Remarks on this clonotype: One base away lies a much larger clone, so this may be a sequencing read error. V is TRBV11-1 and J is TRBJ1-1; D remains ambiguous. The CDR3 loop spans 14 amino acids. The germline V gene encodes CDR1 SGHAT and CDR2 FQDESV (reference sequence). This CDR3 reads CASSFGLRNAEAFF. Here the CDR3 DNA reads TGTGCCAGCAGCTTTGGCCTGCGGAACGCTGAAGCTTTCTTT. Complete variable domain (other parts from reference TRBV11-1 and TRBJ1-1): EAEVAQSPRYKITEKSQAVAFWCDPISGHATLYWYRQILGQGPELLVQFQDESVVDDSQLPKDRFSAERLKGVDSTLKIQPAELGDSAMYLCASSFGLRNAEAFFGQGTRLTVV.

The chain is built from TRBV7-9 and TRBJ2-3; 9 bases line up with TRBD1. With 4 bases clipped from V and 11 bases from J, the junction kept 16 bases outside the gene matches. This CDR3 region has 16 residues. The germline gives CDR1 SEHNR, CDR2 FQNEAQ (reference sequence). CDR3 sequence (DNA): TGTGCCAGCAGCTCGAAACCGGGACAGGGCTACAATGAGCAGTATTTT. Protein: CASSSKPGQGYNEQYF.

DNA of the CDR3: TGTGCCAGCAGTGAAACCCAGTTCTACGAGCAGTACTTC. This sequence encodes CASSETQFYEQYF. This chain connects TRBV2 to TRBJ2-7; D is unclear. This CDR3 has 13 residues. V dropped 2 bases and J dropped 3 bases, with 8 bases sitting between them. The V gene's germline CDR1 is SNHLY and CDR2 FYNNEI.

This clonotype showed up just a few times. The genes are TRBV24-1 and TRBJ2-7, with 10 bases aligning to TRBD1. The CDR3 extends over 15 amino acids. Germline values: CDR1 KGHDR, CDR2 SFDVKD. V was clipped by 3 bases and J by 6 bases; unmatched bases: 7. CDR3 bases: TGTGCCACCAGTGATGCCGGGACAGGGGTGGCCGAGCAGTACTTC. Translating it yields CATSDAGTGVAEQYF.

Ten or more counts support this clonotype. The chain employs TRBV5-1 and TRBJ2-7, with D unclear. Per the germline V gene, CDR1 is SGHRS and CDR2 is YFSETQ. Trimming pared 1 base from V and 6 bases from J, leaving 8 bases between. This CDR3 spans 12 amino acids. The CDR3 region has the DNA TGCGCCAGCAGCTTGCCCTCCGCCGAGCAGTACTTC. It translates to CASSLPSAEQYF.

This chain links TRBV2 with TRBJ2-5; 14 bases are shared with TRBD2. CDR3 length: 15 amino acids. After removal of 6 bases from V and 5 bases from J, the junction contained 5 bases not matched to a gene. Per germline, CDR1 SNHLY and CDR2 FYNNEI. CDR3: CASRTSGRVVETQYF. CDR3 DNA: TGTGCCAGCAGGACTAGCGGGAGGGTAGTTGAGACCCAGTACTTC. Full variable domain (outside the CDR3, taken from reference TRBV2 and TRBJ2-5): EPEVTQTPSHQVTQMGQEVILRCVPISNHLYFYWYRQILGQKVEFLVSFYNNEISEKSEIFDDQFSVERPDGSNFTLKIRSTKLEDSAMYFCASRTSGRVVETQYFGPGTRLLVL.

This clonotype has ten or more counts. The chain has TRBV5-5 and TRBJ2-4; the match to TRBD1 covers 7 bases. Trimming at V came to 3 bases and at J to 8 bases, leaving 5 bases not matched to a gene. This CDR3 contains 13 residues. Germline-derived CDR1 and CDR2 are SGHKS and YYEKEE (reference sequence). This chain's CDR3 is CASSSTGMDIQYF. The CDR3 region has the DNA TGTGCCAGCAGCTCGACAGGGATGGACATTCAGTACTTC.

This clonotype is classed as medium-sized (0.01 to 0.1%). The rearrangement joins TRBV20-1 to TRBJ1-3; perhaps TRBD1 as D (5 bases). CDR1 and CDR2 from the germline V gene are DFQATT and SNEGSKA (reference sequence). The V and J ends lost 0 bases and 5 bases respectively, with 8 bases between them. The CDR3 extends over 13 amino acids. The CDR3 coding sequence is TGCAGTGCTAGAGAGGCAGGGAGAAACACCATATATTTT. Amino acids: CSAREAGRNTIYF.

There are many counts of this clonotype. The rearrangement uses TRBV18 and TRBJ1-1, with D tentatively TRBD1 (6 bases). The V end lost 3 bases, the J end lost 5 bases, and 16 bases lay between the germline ends. This CDR3 is built from 15 residues. Germline V lookup: CDR1 KGHSH, CDR2 LQKENI. CDR3 amino acids: CASSPINRVRTEAFF. For the CDR3, the DNA is TGTGCCAGCTCACCGATCAACAGGGTGAGGACTGAAGCTTTCTTT.

For this clonotype: At one end the junction does not follow the germline gene, possibly because of a read error. This chain links TRBV10-3 with TRBJ1-1; D gene ambiguous. The germline V gene encodes CDR1 ENHRY and CDR2 SYGVKD. The CDR3 runs to 15 residues. The CDR3 reads CAISGTPQRNTEAFF. The CDR3 nucleotides read TGTGCCATCAGTGGGACCCCACAGCGGAACACTGAAGCCTTCTTT.

This clonotype was picked up a small number of times. The gene calls are TRBV24-1 and TRBJ2-5; TRBD1 aligns across 8 bases. The CDR3 length is 13 residues. CDR1 is KGHDR, CDR2 SFDVKD, per germline. V trimming: 7 bases; J trimming: 4 bases; junction bases outside the gene matches: 4. CDR3 DNA: TGTGCCACCAGGGACAGGGTAGGAGAGACCCAGTACTTC. Its protein is CATRDRVGETQYF.

V gene TRBV6-1 combines with J gene TRBJ2-5, with D tentatively TRBD2 (5 bases). Per the germline V gene, CDR1 is MNHNS and CDR2 is SASEGT. The CDR3 length is 14 residues. V shed 3 bases and J shed 9 bases, with 17 bases lying between them. The CDR3 DNA is TGTGCCAGCAGTGACAACGGGGTCAATCAGCCCCAGTACTTC. Translating it yields CASSDNGVNQPQYF.

This clonotype has ten or more counts. This chain links TRBV7-9 with TRBJ2-1, with 7 bases identical to TRBD1. Losses at the gene ends were 0 bases for V and 3 bases for J; bases not matched to a gene: 11. The CDR3 is 18 amino acids. Germline loops: CDR1 SEHNR, CDR2 FQNEAQ (reference sequence). In DNA form, the CDR3 reads TGTGCCAGCAGCTTAGCGTTGAGGGGATCAGGGGGCTACAATGAGCAGTTCTTC. Its protein is CASSLALRGSGGYNEQFF.

This clonotype was recorded at least ten times. The rearrangement joins TRBV6-2 or TRBV6-3 to TRBJ2-7; TRBD1 is a possible D gene (5 bases). The CDR3 consists of 15 residues. Germline CDR1 is MNHEY and CDR2 is SVGEGT. V lost 2 bases to trimming and J lost 0 bases, with 11 bases between them. DNA of the CDR3: TGTGCCAGCAGTTACCGGACAAGGGGCTCCTACGAGCAGTACTTC. Amino acids: CASSYRTRGSYEQYF.

The chain carries TRBV6-4 and TRBJ2-2, with 11 positions matching TRBD2. Losses at the gene ends were 3 bases for V and 2 bases for J; bases not matched to a gene: 5. Germline CDR1 reads MRHNA; CDR2 reads SNTAGT. The CDR3 is 17 amino acids. CDR3 coding DNA: TGTGCCAGCAGTGAGGCTAGCGGGGGGAGTAACACCGGGGAGCTGTTTTTT. It encodes CASSEASGGSNTGELFF.

This clonotype was picked up many times. The rearrangement links TRBV5-8 to TRBJ2-3, with D perhaps matching TRBD1 (6 bases). V shed 0 bases and J shed 2 bases, with 10 bases lying between them. Germline CDR1 is SGHTS and CDR2 is YDEGEE. CDR3 length: 15 residues. Here the CDR3 reads CASSLDTGLTDTQYF. CDR3 sequence (DNA): TGTGCCAGCAGCTTGGATACAGGGCTCACAGATACGCAGTATTTT.

The J gene is TRBJ1-5, the V gene TRBV19, with no clear D. CDR1 LNHDA and CDR2 SQIVND come from the germline V gene (reference sequence). Trimming removed 6 bases from V and 7 bases from J, with 16 bases in between. The CDR3 runs to 14 residues. The CDR3 is CASSPDFNEQPQHF. The CDR3 coding sequence is TGTGCCAGTAGCCCGGACTTTAACGAGCAGCCCCAGCATTTT.

In its sample, this clonotype was seen many times. The chain is built from TRBV11-2 and TRBJ2-2; 7 bases are shared with TRBD2. The CDR3 totals 13 residues. Trimming at V came to 5 bases and at J to 8 bases, leaving 5 bases not matched to a gene. Germline V lookup: CDR1 SGHAT, CDR2 FQNNGV. The CDR3: CASSRRGSGELFF. DNA of the CDR3: TGTGCCAGCAGCCGTCGCGGGAGTGGGGAGCTGTTTTTT. The whole variable domain, remainder taken from reference TRBV11-2 and TRBJ2-2, is EAGVAQSPRYKIIEKRQSVAFWCNPISGHATLYWYQQILGQGPKLLIQFQNNGVVDDSQLPKDRFSAERLKGVDSTLKIQPAKLEDSAVYLCASSRRGSGELFFGEGSRLTVL.

The gene calls are TRBV7-2 and TRBJ2-2; 7 nucleotides match TRBD1. Losses at the gene ends were 4 bases for V and 6 bases for J; bases not matched to a gene: 8. The CDR3 has 15 amino acids. CDR1 SGHTA and CDR2 FQGNSA come from the germline V gene. Here the CDR3 reads CASSSHRGGAGELFF. The CDR3 DNA reads TGTGCCAGCAGCTCACACAGGGGTGGGGCCGGGGAGCTGTTTTTT.

The V and J genes are TRBV7-9 and TRBJ2-7; 8 bases are shared with TRBD2. V was clipped by 6 bases and J by 0 bases; unmatched bases: 13. The CDR3 loop spans 17 amino acids. The germline gives CDR1 SEHNR, CDR2 FQNEAQ (reference sequence). CDR3 coding DNA: TGTGCCAGCAGACCGGAGGTAGCGGGGTCGAGCTCCTACGAGCAGTACTTC. As protein: CASRPEVAGSSSYEQYF.

The chain has TRBV10-1 and TRBJ2-2; D possibly corresponds to TRBD2 (6 bases). The CDR3 extends over 15 amino acids. Trimming left V 2 bases short and J 0 bases short, with 7 bases between. Germline-derived CDR1 and CDR2 are WNHNN and SYGVQD (reference sequence). CDR3 region: CASSEPGANTGELFF. As DNA, the CDR3 is TGCGCCAGCAGTGAGCCGGGGGCGAACACCGGGGAGCTGTTTTTT.